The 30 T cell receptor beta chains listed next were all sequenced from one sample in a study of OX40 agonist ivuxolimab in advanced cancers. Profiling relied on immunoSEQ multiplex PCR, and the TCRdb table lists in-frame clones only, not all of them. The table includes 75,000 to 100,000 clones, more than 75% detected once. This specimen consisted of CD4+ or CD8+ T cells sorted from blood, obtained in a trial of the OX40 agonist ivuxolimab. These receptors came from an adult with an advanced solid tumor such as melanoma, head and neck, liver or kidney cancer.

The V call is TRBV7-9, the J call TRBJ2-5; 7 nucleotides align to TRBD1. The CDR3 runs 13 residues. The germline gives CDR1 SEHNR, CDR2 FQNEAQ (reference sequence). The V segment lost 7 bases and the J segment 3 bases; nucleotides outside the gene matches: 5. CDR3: CASTLGTEETQYF. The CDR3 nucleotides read TGTGCCAGCACCCTTGGGACAGAAGAGACCCAGTACTTC.

The CDR3 region has the DNA TGCGCCAGCAGCTTGGGGCGGGACCCCAATCAGCCCCAGCATTTT. Translating it yields CASSLGRDPNQPQHF. The chain couples TRBV5-1 to TRBJ1-5; perhaps TRBD1 as D (5 bases). V dropped 0 bases and J dropped 3 bases, with 10 bases sitting between them. This CDR3 comprises 15 residues. Germline assignment: CDR1 SGHRS and CDR2 YFSETQ.

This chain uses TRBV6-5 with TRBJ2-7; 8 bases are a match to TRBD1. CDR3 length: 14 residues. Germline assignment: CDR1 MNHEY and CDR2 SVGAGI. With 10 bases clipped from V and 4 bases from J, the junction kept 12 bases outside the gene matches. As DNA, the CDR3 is TGTGCCAACCCGTGCGGCAGGGGGCGATACGAGCAGTACTTC. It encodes CANPCGRGRYEQYF.

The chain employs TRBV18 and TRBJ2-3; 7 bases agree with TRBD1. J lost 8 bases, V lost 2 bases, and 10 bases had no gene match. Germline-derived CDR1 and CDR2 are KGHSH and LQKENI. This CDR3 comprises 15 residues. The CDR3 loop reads CASSPERDRGVTQYF. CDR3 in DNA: TGTGCCAGCTCACCAGAAAGGGACAGAGGCGTTACGCAGTATTTT.

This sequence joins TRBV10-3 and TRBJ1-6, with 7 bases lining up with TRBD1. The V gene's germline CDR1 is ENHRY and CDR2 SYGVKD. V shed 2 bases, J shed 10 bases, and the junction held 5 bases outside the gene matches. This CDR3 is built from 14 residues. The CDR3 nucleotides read TGTGCCATCAGTGAGGTACAGGGACAGTCACCCCTCCACTTT. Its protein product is CAISEVQGQSPLHF.

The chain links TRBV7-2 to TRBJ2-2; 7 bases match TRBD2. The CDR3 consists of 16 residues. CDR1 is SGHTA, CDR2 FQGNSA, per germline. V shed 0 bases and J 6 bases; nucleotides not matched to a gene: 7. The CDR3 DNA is TGTGCCAGCAGCTTAGCCTTACTAGCGACGGCCGGGGAGCTGTTTTTT. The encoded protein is CASSLALLATAGELFF.

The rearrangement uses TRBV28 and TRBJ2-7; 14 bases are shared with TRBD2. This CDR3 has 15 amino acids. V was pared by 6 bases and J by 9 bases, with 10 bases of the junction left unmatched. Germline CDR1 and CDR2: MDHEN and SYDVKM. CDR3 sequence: CASSPPGLAGGGQYF. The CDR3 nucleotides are TGTGCCAGCAGCCCCCCCGGACTAGCGGGAGGAGGGCAGTACTTC.

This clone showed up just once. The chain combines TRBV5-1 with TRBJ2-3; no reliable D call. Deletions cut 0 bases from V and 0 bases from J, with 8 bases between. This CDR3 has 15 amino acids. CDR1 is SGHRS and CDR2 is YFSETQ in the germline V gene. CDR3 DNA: TGCGCCAGCAGCTTGGGCGGTACTAGCACAGATACGCAGTATTTT. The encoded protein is CASSLGGTSTDTQYF.

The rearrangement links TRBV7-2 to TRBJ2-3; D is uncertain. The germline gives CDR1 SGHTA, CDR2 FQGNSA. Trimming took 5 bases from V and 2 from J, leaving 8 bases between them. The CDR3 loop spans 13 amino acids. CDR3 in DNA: TGTGCCAGCAGCCCTGTCGACACAGATACGCAGTATTTT. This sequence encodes CASSPVDTDTQYF.

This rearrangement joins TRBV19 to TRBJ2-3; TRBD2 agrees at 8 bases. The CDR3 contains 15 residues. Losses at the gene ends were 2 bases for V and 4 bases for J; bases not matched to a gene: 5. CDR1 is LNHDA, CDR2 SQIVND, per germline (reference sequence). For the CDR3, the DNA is TGTGCCAGTAGTATAAGCGGGAGCCACTCAGATACGCAGTATTTT. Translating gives CASSISGSHSDTQYF.

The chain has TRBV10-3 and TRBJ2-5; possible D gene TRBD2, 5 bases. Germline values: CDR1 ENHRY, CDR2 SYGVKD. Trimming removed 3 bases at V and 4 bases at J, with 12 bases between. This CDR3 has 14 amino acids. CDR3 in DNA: TGTGCCATCAGTGACACTAGAAGCGGAGAGACCCAGTACTTC. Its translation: CAISDTRSGETQYF.

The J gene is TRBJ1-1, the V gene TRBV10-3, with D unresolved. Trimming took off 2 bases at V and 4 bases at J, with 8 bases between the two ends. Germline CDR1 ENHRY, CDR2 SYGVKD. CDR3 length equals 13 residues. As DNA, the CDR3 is TGTGCCATCAGTGAGATTACGGGCACTGAAGCTTTCTTT. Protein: CAISEITGTEAFF.

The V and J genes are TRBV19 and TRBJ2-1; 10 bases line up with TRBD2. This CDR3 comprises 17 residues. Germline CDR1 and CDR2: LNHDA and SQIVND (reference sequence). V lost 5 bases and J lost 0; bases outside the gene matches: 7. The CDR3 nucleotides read TGTGCCAGTAGTTCGTCGACTAGCGGGTTCTCCTACAATGAGCAGTTCTTC. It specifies CASSSSTSGFSYNEQFF.

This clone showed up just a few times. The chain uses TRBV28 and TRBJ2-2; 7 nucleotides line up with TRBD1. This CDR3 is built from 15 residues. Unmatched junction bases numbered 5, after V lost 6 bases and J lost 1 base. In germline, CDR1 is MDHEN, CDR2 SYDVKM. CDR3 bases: TGTGCCAGCAGCCCAGGGACAGAGAACACCGGGGAGCTGTTTTTT. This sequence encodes CASSPGTENTGELFF.

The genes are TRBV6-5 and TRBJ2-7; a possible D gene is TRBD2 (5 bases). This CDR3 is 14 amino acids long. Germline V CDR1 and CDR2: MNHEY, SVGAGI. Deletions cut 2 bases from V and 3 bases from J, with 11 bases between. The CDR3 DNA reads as TGTGCCAGCAGTTACAGGGTCGGGATCTACGAGCAGTACTTC. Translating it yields CASSYRVGIYEQYF.

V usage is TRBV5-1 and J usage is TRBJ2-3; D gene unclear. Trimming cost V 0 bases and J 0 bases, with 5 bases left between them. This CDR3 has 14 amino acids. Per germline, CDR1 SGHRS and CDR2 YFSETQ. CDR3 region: CASSLEYSTDTQYF. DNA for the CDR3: TGCGCCAGCAGCTTGGAATATAGCACAGATACGCAGTATTTT.

The CDR3 sequence: CASSPTTLGSGNTIYF. CDR3 nucleotides: TGTGCCAGCTCACCAACGACATTGGGCTCTGGAAACACCATATATTTT. V usage is TRBV18 and J usage is TRBJ1-3; D unclear. Per the germline V gene, CDR1 is KGHSH and CDR2 is LQKENI. CDR3 length: 16 residues. V lost 2 bases and J 0 bases, leaving 11 bases between the germline ends.

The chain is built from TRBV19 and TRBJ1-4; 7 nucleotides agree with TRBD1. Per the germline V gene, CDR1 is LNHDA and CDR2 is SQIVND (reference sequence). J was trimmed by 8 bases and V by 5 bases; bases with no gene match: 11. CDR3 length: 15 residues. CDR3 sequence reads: CASSPTGVPREKLFF. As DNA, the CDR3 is TGTGCCAGTAGTCCCACAGGGGTTCCAAGAGAAAAACTGTTTTTT.

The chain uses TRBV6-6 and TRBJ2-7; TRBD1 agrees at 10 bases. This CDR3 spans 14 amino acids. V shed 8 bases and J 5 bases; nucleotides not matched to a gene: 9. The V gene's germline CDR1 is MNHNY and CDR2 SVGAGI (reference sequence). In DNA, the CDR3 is TGTGCCAGCGCCGGGACAGGGGACGGTCACGAGCAGTACTTC. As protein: CASAGTGDGHEQYF.

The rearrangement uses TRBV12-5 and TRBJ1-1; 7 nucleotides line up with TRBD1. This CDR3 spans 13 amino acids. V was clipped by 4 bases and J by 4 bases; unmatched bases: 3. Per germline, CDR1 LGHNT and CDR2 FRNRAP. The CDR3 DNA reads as TGTGCTAGTGGTTACCAGGGGGGCACTGAAGCTTTCTTT. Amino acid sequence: CASGYQGGTEAFF.

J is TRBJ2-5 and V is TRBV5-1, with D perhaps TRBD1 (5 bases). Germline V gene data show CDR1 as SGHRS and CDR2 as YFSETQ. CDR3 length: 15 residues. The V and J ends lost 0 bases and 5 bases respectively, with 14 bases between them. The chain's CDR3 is CASSLGRQISETQYF. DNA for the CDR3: TGCGCCAGCAGCTTGGGCCGACAGATCTCGGAGACCCAGTACTTC.

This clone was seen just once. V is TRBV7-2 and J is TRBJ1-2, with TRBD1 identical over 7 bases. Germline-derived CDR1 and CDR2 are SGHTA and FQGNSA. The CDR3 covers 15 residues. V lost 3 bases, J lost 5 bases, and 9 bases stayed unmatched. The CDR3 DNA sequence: TGTGCCAGCAGCTTCCTGACAGGGAGTTTTTATGGCTACACCTTC. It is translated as CASSFLTGSFYGYTF.

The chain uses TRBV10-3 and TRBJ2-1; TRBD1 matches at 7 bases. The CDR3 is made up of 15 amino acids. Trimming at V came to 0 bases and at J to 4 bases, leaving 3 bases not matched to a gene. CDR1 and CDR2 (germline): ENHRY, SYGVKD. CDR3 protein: CAISESRQGYNEQFF. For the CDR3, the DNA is TGTGCCATCAGTGAGTCTAGACAGGGTTACAATGAGCAGTTCTTC.

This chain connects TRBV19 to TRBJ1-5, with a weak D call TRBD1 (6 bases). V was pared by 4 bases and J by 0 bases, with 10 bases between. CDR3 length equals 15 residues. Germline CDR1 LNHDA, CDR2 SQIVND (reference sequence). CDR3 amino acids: CASSTGQSSNQPQHF. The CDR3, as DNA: TGTGCCAGTAGTACTGGACAGAGTAGCAATCAGCCCCAGCATTTT. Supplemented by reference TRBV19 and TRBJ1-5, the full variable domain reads DGGITQSPKYLFRKEGQNVTLSCEQNLNHDAMYWYRQDPGQGLRLIYYSQIVNDFQKGDIAEGYSVSREKKESFPLTVTSAQKNPTAFYLCASSTGQSSNQPQHFGDGTRLSIL.

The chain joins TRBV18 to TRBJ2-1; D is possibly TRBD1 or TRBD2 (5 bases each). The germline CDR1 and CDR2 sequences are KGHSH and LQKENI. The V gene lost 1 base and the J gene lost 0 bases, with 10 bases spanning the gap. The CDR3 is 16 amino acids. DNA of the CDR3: TGTGCCAGCTCACCACAATGGGACGCCTCCTACAATGAGCAGTTCTTC. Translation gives CASSPQWDASYNEQFF.

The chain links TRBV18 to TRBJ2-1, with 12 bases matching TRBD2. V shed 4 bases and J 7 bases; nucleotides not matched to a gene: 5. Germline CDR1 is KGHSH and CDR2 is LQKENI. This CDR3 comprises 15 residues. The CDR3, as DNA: TGTGCCAGCTCACAGACTAGCGGGAGTAGGAATGAGCAGTTCTTC. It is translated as CASSQTSGSRNEQFF.

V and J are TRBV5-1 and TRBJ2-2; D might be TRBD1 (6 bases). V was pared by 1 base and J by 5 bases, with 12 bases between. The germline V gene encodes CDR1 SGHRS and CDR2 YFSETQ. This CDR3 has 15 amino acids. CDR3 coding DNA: TGCGCCAGCAGCTTGACCCTCACAGGGACCGGGGAGCTGTTTTTT. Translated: CASSLTLTGTGELFF.

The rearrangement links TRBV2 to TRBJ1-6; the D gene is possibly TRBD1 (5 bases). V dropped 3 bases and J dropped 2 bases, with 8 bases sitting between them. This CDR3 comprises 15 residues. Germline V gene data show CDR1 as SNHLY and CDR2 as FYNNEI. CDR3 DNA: TGTGCCAGCAGTGACGGGGGTACCTATAATTCACCCCTCCACTTT. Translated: CASSDGGTYNSPLHF.

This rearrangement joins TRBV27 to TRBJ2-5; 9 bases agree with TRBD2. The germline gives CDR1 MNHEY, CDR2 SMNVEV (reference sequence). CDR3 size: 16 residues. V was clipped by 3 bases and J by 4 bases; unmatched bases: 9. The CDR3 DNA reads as TGTGCCAGCAGTTTTAAGTATGGCGGGGGGGGAGAGACCCAGTACTTC. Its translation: CASSFKYGGGGETQYF.

CDR3 nucleotides: TGTGCCAGCGGAGTCAGCGGGTTGTCCTACGAGCAGTACTTC. Translating it yields CASGVSGLSYEQYF. The chain has TRBV28 and TRBJ2-7, with a tentative D call TRBD2 (6 bases). V was pared by 8 bases and J by 1 base, with 15 bases between. Germline V gene lookup returns CDR1 MDHEN and CDR2 SYDVKM. This CDR3 region has 14 residues.